The present TCR beta chain was sequenced within a study of T cell responses to AZD1222 COVID-19 vaccine. Study-level results: Unmutated variant regions are reportedly targeted by nearly half of spike-specific TCRs. No repertoire was sampled before or during the peak T cell response, only after it.

Per germline, CDR1 SGDLS and CDR2 YYNGEE. The germline V and J ends were trimmed by 0 bases and 7 bases, with 11 bases remaining between them. This CDR3 region has 14 residues. A note on this clone: The antigen remains unidentified.

Profiling relied on immunoSEQ multiplex PCR, and the TCRdb table lists in-frame clones only, not all of them. Counted here are roughly 69,000 clones, 75% to 90% occurring once; the ten biggest clones make up more than 13%. The receptor was isolated from an adult who received the AZD1222 COVID-19 vaccine. The input for sequencing was peripheral blood, taken 28 days after the second AZD1222 dose. This chain joins TRBV9 and TRBJ1-5; D unclear. CDR3 region: CASSVGFTEQPQHF. CDR3 coding DNA: TGTGCCAGCAGCGTAGGTTTCACCGAACAGCCCCAGCATTTT.